This T cell receptor beta chain derives from a study of shared clonotypes between healthy human individuals. The study's findings and limits: Generally, estimated richness proved larger in naive subsets than it did in memory subsets.

As regards this clone: Its antigen remains unidentified.

All donors were healthy HIV-negative adults lacking recent acute infections or vaccinations. This table comes from immunoSEQ multiplex PCR, and its TCRdb copy is limited to in-frame clones, with some not included. The top ten hold roughly 0.39% of the sample, which has about 2.4 million clones, 80% to 95% seen once. The TCR was taken from a man aged 18 to 29 in good health. Some clones in this sample may be carry-over from other donors' samples. The sequenced material came from naive CD4+ T cells from PBMCs. Subset given: CD45RA+ positively selected.

This chain's CDR3 is CASSLPDGRTNTEAFF. The CDR3, as DNA: TGTGCCAGCAGTTTACCCGATGGGAGGACGAACACTGAAGCTTTCTTT. This chain links TRBV28 with TRBJ1-1; D is undetermined. There are 16 residues in the CDR3. V lost 2 bases to trimming and J lost 1 base, with 14 bases between them. Germline lookup yields CDR1 MDHEN and CDR2 SYDVKM.